Following are 4 T cell receptor beta chains from one sample sequenced in a study of vaccination and CD4 T cells after COVID-19. Oncomine TCR Beta short-read sequencing was applied to DNA from cultured CD4+ T cells. TCRdb used MiXCR to reprocess the PCR reads, holding one entry per CDR3 protein. This sample has 8,000 to 10,000 distinct CDR3 sequences; around 48% occur once, and the top ten carry approximately 17%. Treatment defined: approximately 11-day PBMC culture with coronavirus spike peptide pools or control peptides (ViraFEST assay). Collection of the unexposed donor's CD4+ T cells took place before the COVID-19 pandemic (2011-2018). No antigens are known for them. Sequencing used CD4+ T cells from blood, cultured in vitro. Receptor source: a human donor in good health.

The V gene is TRBV11-2, the J gene TRBJ2-2, with a weak D call TRBD2 (6 bases). Germline V gene sequence: CDR1 SGHAT, CDR2 FQNNGV. V lost 5 bases, J lost 0 bases, and 13 bases lay in between. The CDR3 consists of 16 residues. The CDR3 here is CASSPLVAANTGELFF. The CDR3, as DNA: TGTGCCAGCAGCCCCCTGGTAGCGGCGAACACCGGGGAGCTGTTTTTT.

The chain uses TRBV25-1 and TRBJ1-2; D is perhaps TRBD1 (5 bases). CDR3 length: 14 residues. V gave up 3 bases and J gave up 8 bases, with 16 bases separating them. Germline CDR1 and CDR2: MGHDK and SYGVNS. The CDR3 sequence: CASSDTGTRYGYTF. As DNA, the CDR3 is TGTGCCAGCAGTGATACCGGGACGAGGTACGGCTACACCTTC.

In its sample, this clonotype was seen a few times. V gene TRBV6-4 combines with J gene TRBJ1-2; possibly TRBD1 for D (6 bases). There are 15 residues in the CDR3. V shed 4 bases and J shed 4 bases, with 16 bases lying between them. Germline CDR1 is MRHNA and CDR2 is SNTAGT. In DNA form, the CDR3 reads TGTGCCAGCAGTGTAGGTTCGTCAGGGGTCTATGGCTACACCTTC. It translates to CASSVGSSGVYGYTF.

This clonotype was counted only a few times. The chain is built from TRBV19 and TRBJ1-2, with a weak D call TRBD1 (6 bases). The germline V and J ends were trimmed by 2 bases and 6 bases, with 19 bases remaining between them. The CDR3 covers 16 residues. Germline loops: CDR1 LNHDA, CDR2 SQIVND (reference sequence). The CDR3 spells CASSIRAGRGADGYTF. The CDR3 region has the DNA TGTGCCAGTAGTATAAGGGCGGGCAGGGGCGCGGATGGCTACACCTTC.